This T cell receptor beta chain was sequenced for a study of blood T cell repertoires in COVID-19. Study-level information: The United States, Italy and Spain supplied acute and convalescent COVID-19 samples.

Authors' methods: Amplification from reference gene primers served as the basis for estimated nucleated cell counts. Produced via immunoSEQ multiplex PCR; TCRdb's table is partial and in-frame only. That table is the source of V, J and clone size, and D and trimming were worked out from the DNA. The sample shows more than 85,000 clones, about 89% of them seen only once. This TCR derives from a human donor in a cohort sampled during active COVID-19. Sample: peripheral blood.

Written as DNA, the CDR3 is TGCGCCAGCAGCTTCCTCGGGGGCGGGAGCTCCTACGAGCAGTACTTC. It translates to CASSFLGGGSSYEQYF. The gene calls are TRBV5-1 and TRBJ2-7; D may be TRBD2 (7 bases). The germline V gene has CDR1 SGHRS and CDR2 YFSETQ. This CDR3 comprises 16 residues. The V end lost 2 bases, the J end lost 0 bases, and 15 bases lay between the germline ends.